This T cell receptor beta chain was observed in a study of control samples from healthy donors and cancer patients. The CDR3 contains 15 residues. From germline, CDR1 is LNHNV and CDR2 YYDKDF (reference sequence). Trimming removed 0 bases from V and 2 bases from J, with 10 bases in between. TCRdb's table, derived via immunoSEQ multiplex PCR, lists solely in-frame clones and lacks some. The table lists around 180,000 clones, 94% of them singletons. The source material was blood. This chain links TRBV15 with TRBJ2-5, with D perhaps matching TRBD2 (6 bases). The clonotype was recovered from a woman aged 18-29 years in good health. The CDR3 loop reads CATSRDWGLQETQYF. The CDR3 region has the DNA TGTGCCACCAGCAGAGATTGGGGACTGCAAGAGACCCAGTACTTC.